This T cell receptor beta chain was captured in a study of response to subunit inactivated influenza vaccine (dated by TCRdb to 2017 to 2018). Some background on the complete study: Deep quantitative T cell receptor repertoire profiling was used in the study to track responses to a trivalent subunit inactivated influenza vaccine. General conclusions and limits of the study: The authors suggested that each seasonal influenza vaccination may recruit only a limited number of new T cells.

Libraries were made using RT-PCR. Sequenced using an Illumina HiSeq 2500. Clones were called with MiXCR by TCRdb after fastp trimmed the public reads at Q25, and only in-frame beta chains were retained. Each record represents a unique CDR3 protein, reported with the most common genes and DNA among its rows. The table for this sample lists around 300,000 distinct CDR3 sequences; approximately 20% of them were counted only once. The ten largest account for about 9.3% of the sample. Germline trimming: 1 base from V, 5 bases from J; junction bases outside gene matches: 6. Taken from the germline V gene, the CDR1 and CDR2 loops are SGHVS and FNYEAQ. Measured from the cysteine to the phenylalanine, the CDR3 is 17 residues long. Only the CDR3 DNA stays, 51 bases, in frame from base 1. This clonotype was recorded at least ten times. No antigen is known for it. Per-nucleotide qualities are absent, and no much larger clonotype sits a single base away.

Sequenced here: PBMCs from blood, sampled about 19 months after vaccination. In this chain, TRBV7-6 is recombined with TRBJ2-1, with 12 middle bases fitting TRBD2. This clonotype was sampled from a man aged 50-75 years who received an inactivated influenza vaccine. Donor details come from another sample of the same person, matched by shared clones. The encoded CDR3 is CASSLVGGLAGNNEQFF. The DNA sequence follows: TGTGCCAGCAGCTTAGTGGGTGGACTAGCGGGGAACAATGAGCAGTTCTTC.